The 4 T cell receptor beta chains below come from one sample, sequenced in a study of T-cell memory formation after mild COVID-19. TCRdb ran MiXCR on the 5' RACE reads and lists one entry per CDR3 protein. The sample consists of approximately 570,000 distinct CDR3 sequences, about 20% of them appearing once. What was sequenced was PBMCs or a T cell subset sorted from them (not recorded which). Every receptor here comes from an adult woman who had mild COVID-19 (a few samples of this study predate the infection). Cell type and time point are not known.

Ten or more counts support this clonotype. This sequence joins TRBV7-9 and TRBJ2-3, with 7 bases fitting TRBD2. Germline V CDR1 and CDR2: SEHNR, FQNEAQ (reference sequence). After removal of 5 bases from V and 4 bases from J, the junction contained 9 bases not matched to a gene. CDR3 length: 15 residues. The CDR3 nucleotides are TGTGCCAGCAGCCCTCAGCGGGATCTCGCAGATACGCAGTATTTT. Its translation: CASSPQRDLADTQYF.

This clonotype was seen a handful of times. The genes are TRBV12-3 or TRBV12-4 and TRBJ2-7, with 7 bases that match TRBD1. The CDR3 covers 13 residues. The J segment lost 2 bases and the V segment lost 7 bases, leaving 5 bases of the junction unmatched. This CDR3 reads CASKGDSTYEQYF. CDR3 bases: TGTGCCAGCAAGGGGGACAGTACCTACGAGCAGTACTTC.

This clonotype was picked up a small number of times. This chain joins TRBV19 and TRBJ2-7, with TRBD2 identical over 10 bases. The CDR3 has 16 amino acids. J gave up 3 bases and V 6 bases, and 11 bases lay outside the gene matches. CDR1 is LNHDA, CDR2 SQIVND, per germline (reference sequence). The CDR3 DNA follows: TGTGCCAGTAGCCCAGGGGCTAGCGGGAGTTTCTACGAGCAGTACTTC. Its protein product is CASSPGASGSFYEQYF.

This clonotype occurred many times. This chain uses TRBV4-3 with TRBJ2-7; 10 bases line up with TRBD2. V dropped 3 bases and J dropped 1; count of bases not matched to a gene: 12. Per germline, CDR1 LGHNA and CDR2 YSLEER. The CDR3 is made up of 18 amino acids. CDR3 protein: CASSHRTSGKDLSYEQYF. CDR3 DNA: TGCGCCAGCAGCCACAGGACTAGCGGCAAAGACCTTTCCTACGAGCAGTACTTC.